This T cell receptor (beta chain) was documented in a study of patients with pleural tuberculosis. Each CDR3 protein is one row after TCRdb ran MiXCR on the reads. The data contain just under 30,000 distinct CDR3 sequences, 15% to 20% of them singletons. Trimming removed 4 bases at V and 7 bases at J, with 17 bases between. Per germline, CDR1 LGHDT and CDR2 YNNKEL (reference sequence). This CDR3 contains 14 residues. This clonotype was counted many times. The rearrangement uses TRBV3-1 and TRBJ2-7; perhaps TRBD1 as D (6 bases). The sequence derives from a human donor with pleural tuberculosis. Sequenced: peripheral blood. CDR3 loop: CASSPSGTRREQYF. DNA of the CDR3: TGTGCCAGCAGCCCATCCGGGACAAGGCGGGAGCAGTACTTC.